This TCR beta chain emerged from a study of shared clonotypes between healthy human individuals. Generated by immunoSEQ multiplex PCR, the TCRdb table keeps only in-frame clones and is missing some. The sample records around 510,000 clones, roughly 72% being singletons. This CDR3 spans 15 amino acids. Trimming removed 3 bases from V and 1 base from J; junction bases left unmatched: 6. CDR1 SQVTM and CDR2 ANQGSEA come from the germline V gene. This chain links TRBV29-1 with TRBJ2-1, with TRBD2 identical over 7 bases. Sequencing was carried out using PBMCs. The sequence was obtained from a middle-aged woman in good health. Some clones in this sample may be carry-over from other donors' samples. CDR3 DNA sequence: TGCAGCGTTGAGGGGGGGTCACGATCCTACAATGAGCAGTTCTTC. Its protein product is CSVEGGSRSYNEQFF.